One TCR beta chain is described in this entry. The target antigen is unknown. The ends were cut back, 4 bases at V and 2 bases at J, with 12 bases in the middle. CDR1 and CDR2 (germline): SNHLY, FYNNEI. The CDR3 is made up of 16 amino acids. TCRdb independently ran MiXCR on the 5' RACE reads; one entry per CDR3 protein. Of 68,000 or so distinct CDR3 sequences detected, around 15% appear once; the ten largest clones hold under 35%. The source of the sample is a study of T-cell memory formation after mild COVID-19. Points from the study as a whole: Researchers report contracting CD4+ clones mostly in CM and EM, with CD8+ clones in EMRA.

The receptor was derived from an adult woman who had mild COVID-19 (a few samples of this study predate the infection). Cell type and time point are not known. Sequenced: PBMCs or a T cell subset sorted from them (not recorded which). The rearrangement links TRBV2 to TRBJ2-6, with a weak D call TRBD1 (5 bases). The CDR3 sequence is CASSGGSGPGANVLTF. Here the CDR3 DNA reads TGTGCCAGCAGTGGGGGCTCAGGTCCTGGGGCCAACGTCCTGACTTTC.